The 3 T cell receptor beta chains reported below all come from one sample, sequenced in a study of T cells after yellow fever vaccination. TCRdb redid the calling of the 5' RACE reads with MiXCR, one entry per CDR3 protein. Of about 370,000 distinct CDR3 sequences listed, around 10% are singletons. Sequenced here: PBMCs, sampled on the day of the first yellow fever vaccination. The receptor source for this set is a young man who received the YFV17D yellow fever vaccine.

In this sample, this clonotype turned up a few times. The chain links TRBV5-1 to TRBJ1-5, with D perhaps TRBD1 (6 bases). Trimming removed 1 base at V and 6 bases at J, with 14 bases between. The CDR3 is 15 residues long. The germline V gene has CDR1 SGHRS and CDR2 YFSETQ. The CDR3 is CASSLSGAWGQPQHF. CDR3 in DNA: TGCGCCAGCAGCTTGTCAGGGGCGTGGGGTCAGCCCCAGCATTTT.

This clonotype turned up a few times. The V gene is TRBV4-3, the J gene TRBJ1-5; TRBD1 might be the D (6 bases). Trimming pared 3 bases from V and 10 bases from J, leaving 16 bases between. The CDR3 totals 14 residues. Per germline, CDR1 LGHNA and CDR2 YSLEER. In DNA form, the CDR3 reads TGCGCCAGCAGCCAGGGACGGACAGTTCAACCCCAGCATTTT. Its translation: CASSQGRTVQPQHF.

The rearrangement uses TRBV7-9 and TRBJ1-1; no clear D gene. Germline V CDR1 and CDR2: SEHNR, FQNEAQ (reference sequence). The CDR3 totals 14 residues. The V end lost 1 base, the J end lost 0 bases, and 6 bases lay between the germline ends. In DNA, the CDR3 is TGTGCCAGCAGCTTAGGCAACATGAACACTGAAGCTTTCTTT. Protein product: CASSLGNMNTEAFF.